The 18 T cell receptor beta chains presented below share a single source sample, sequenced in a study of T cells in Graves' hyperthyroidism and ophthalmopathy. TCR beta CDR3 regions were amplified from RNA. HTBI primers drove first-round RT-PCR of the TCR CDR3. From the multiplex PCR reads, TCRdb called clonotypes with MiXCR, one entry per CDR3 protein. The sample shows over 400,000 distinct CDR3 sequences, 20% to 25% of them seen only once. Sample: blood. The source is a woman in her 70s with Graves' ophthalmopathy.

In this sample, this clonotype turned up a few times. V is TRBV20-1 and J is TRBJ2-5, with TRBD2 matching 11 bases. CDR1 is DFQATT, CDR2 SNEGSKA, per germline (reference sequence). There are 15 residues in the CDR3. V was pared by 5 bases and J by 1 base, with 6 bases of the junction left unmatched. In DNA, the CDR3 is TGCAGTGCTGTAGCGGGAGGGCCGGGCCAAGAGACCCAGTACTTC. Translation gives CSAVAGGPGQETQYF.

The DNA for the CDR3 is TGTGCCAGTAGTACCGCTTGGTGGGAGACCCAGTACTTC. Translating gives CASSTAWWETQYF. The chain links TRBV19 to TRBJ2-5, with D unclear. Germline CDR1 reads LNHDA; CDR2 reads SQIVND (reference sequence). The CDR3 spans 13 residues. Trimming cost V 4 bases and J 5 bases, with 11 bases left between them.

The rearrangement joins TRBV12-3 or TRBV12-4 to TRBJ1-1; D might be TRBD1 (5 bases). With 4 bases removed from V and 6 bases from J, the gap between germline ends came to 12 bases. The CDR3 length is 13 residues. CDR3 sequence (DNA): TGTGCCAGCAGTTCGACAGTCGGGGCTGAAGCTTTCTTT. Translating it yields CASSSTVGAEAFF.

J is TRBJ1-1 and V is TRBV12-3 or TRBV12-4; TRBD1 matches 9 bases. The CDR3 is 13 residues long. V dropped 5 bases and J dropped 5; count of bases not matched to a gene: 3. DNA of the CDR3: TGTGCCAGCAGTACAGGGGGCGGAACTGAAGCTTTCTTT. Amino acid sequence: CASSTGGGTEAFF.

V and J are TRBV10-3 and TRBJ2-2; 12 nucleotides line up with TRBD1. V shed 0 bases and J 5 bases; nucleotides not matched to a gene: 1. The CDR3 has 16 amino acids. Germline CDR1 reads ENHRY; CDR2 reads SYGVKD. The DNA for the CDR3 is TGTGCCATCAGTGAGTCGGGACAGGGGGCAACCGGGGAGCTGTTTTTT. Translation gives CAISESGQGATGELFF.

Only a few counts were recorded for this clonotype. The V call is TRBV6-1, the J call TRBJ2-7, with 11 bases aligning to TRBD1. Germline CDR1 and CDR2: MNHNS and SASEGT. With V trimmed by 5 bases and J by 7 bases, 7 bases remained unmatched. This CDR3 is built from 14 residues. DNA of the CDR3: TGTGCCAGCAGTACCGGGACAGGGGGTAGTGAGCAGTACTTC. Protein: CASSTGTGGSEQYF.

The rearrangement joins TRBV4-1 to TRBJ2-7; D is perhaps TRBD2 (5 bases). V was pared by 1 base and J by 2 bases, with 15 bases between. The CDR3 loop spans 16 amino acids. From germline, CDR1 is MGHRA and CDR2 YSYEKL. CDR3 amino acids: CASSQALKLGAYEQYF. The CDR3 nucleotides read TGCGCCAGCAGCCAAGCATTGAAACTCGGGGCCTACGAGCAGTACTTC.

This clonotype was recorded a few times. The J gene is TRBJ2-7, the V gene TRBV6-1; D remains ambiguous. The germline V and J ends were trimmed by 3 bases and 0 bases, with 9 bases remaining between them. CDR1 and CDR2 from the germline V gene are MNHNS and SASEGT. This CDR3 has 14 residues. The CDR3 DNA reads TGTGCCAGCAGTGAGCAGGAAAACTCCTACGAGCAGTACTTC. Its protein is CASSEQENSYEQYF.

The rearrangement joins TRBV4-3 to TRBJ1-6; D possibly corresponds to TRBD1 (5 bases). V was trimmed by 4 bases and J by 7 bases, leaving 14 bases between them. The CDR3 extends over 15 amino acids. Germline CDR1 reads LGHNA; CDR2 reads YSLEER. The CDR3 here is CASSPRGGVNSPLHF. Here the CDR3 DNA reads TGCGCCAGCAGCCCAAGAGGAGGGGTCAATTCACCCCTCCACTTT.

The chain uses TRBV6-2 or TRBV6-3 and TRBJ2-1; 11 nucleotides line up with TRBD2. The germline CDR1 and CDR2 sequences are MNHEY and SVGEGT. J lost 5 bases, V lost 10 bases, and 10 bases had no gene match. This CDR3 is built from 15 residues. In DNA form, the CDR3 reads TGTGCCACCCGGCCGGGACTAGCGGTAAACAATGAGCAGTTCTTC. Translating gives CATRPGLAVNNEQFF.

The gene calls are TRBV18 and TRBJ2-1, with a tentative D call TRBD2 (6 bases). From germline, CDR1 is KGHSH and CDR2 LQKENI. The CDR3 totals 13 residues. With 5 bases removed from V and 8 bases from J, the gap between germline ends came to 13 bases. CDR3 bases: TGTGCCAGCTCAACTACTAGCTTCGATGAGCAGTTCTTC. Its protein is CASSTTSFDEQFF.

The chain combines TRBV9 with TRBJ1-5; D remains ambiguous. From germline, CDR1 is SGDLS and CDR2 YYNGEE. V was pared by 0 bases and J by 0 bases, with 7 bases between. The CDR3 consists of 15 residues. The CDR3: CASSVDPNSNQPQHF. CDR3 sequence (DNA): TGTGCCAGCAGCGTAGACCCTAATAGCAATCAGCCCCAGCATTTT.

This clonotype was counted only a few times. The CDR3 reads CASSQDRYQPQHF. The CDR3 DNA reads as TGTGCCAGCAGCCAGGACAGGTATCAGCCCCAGCATTTT. The chain uses TRBV5-6 and TRBJ1-5; 7 nucleotides align to TRBD1. Trimming cost V 4 bases and J 5 bases; bases outside gene matches: 3. This CDR3 contains 13 residues. Looked up from germline, CDR1 is SGHDT and CDR2 is YYEEEE.

Turning to this clonotype: Sequence at one end of the junction differs from germline and may be a read error. The V gene is TRBV7-9, the J gene TRBJ2-1, with D unclear. Per germline, CDR1 SEHNR and CDR2 FQNEAQ (reference sequence). The CDR3 extends over 13 amino acids. The CDR3 loop is CAISPGSFNEQFF. The DNA for the CDR3 is TGTGCCATCAGCCCCGGGTCCTTCAATGAGCAGTTCTTC.

This clonotype was recorded many times. The gene calls are TRBV30 and TRBJ2-1; D not resolved. The V gene's germline CDR1 is GTSNPN and CDR2 SVGIG (reference sequence). The V end was cut by 8 bases, the J end by 11 bases, with 19 bases between. There are 12 residues in the CDR3. In DNA, the CDR3 is TGTGCCGGAGTACGGGCGGCAGAGAAGCAGTTCTTC. Translation gives CAGVRAAEKQFF.

This clonotype was seen many times. The chain combines TRBV20-1 with TRBJ2-1, with D possibly being TRBD1 (6 bases). There are 15 residues in the CDR3. V was trimmed by 0 bases and J by 0 bases, leaving 9 bases between them. Germline V lookup: CDR1 DFQATT, CDR2 SNEGSKA (reference sequence). Here the CDR3 DNA reads TGCAGTGCTAGAGATTACAGGGACTCCTACAATGAGCAGTTCTTC. This translates into CSARDYRDSYNEQFF.

V usage is TRBV6-1 and J usage is TRBJ1-1; no reliable D call. The CDR3 extends over 12 amino acids. CDR1 MNHNS and CDR2 SASEGT come from the germline V gene. V lost 6 bases and J lost 3, with 8 bases in between. The CDR3 protein is CASSAWDTEAFF. In nucleotides, the CDR3 is TGTGCCAGCAGCGCTTGGGACACTGAAGCTTTCTTT.

This clonotype was counted between two and nine times. The CDR3 bases are TGCGCCAGCAGCCAACTAGGGTTGCAGCCCCAGCATTTT. Translating it yields CASSQLGLQPQHF. The chain has TRBV4-3 and TRBJ1-5; unclear D gene. The CDR3 runs to 13 residues. Germline-derived CDR1 and CDR2 are LGHNA and YSLEER. Trimming cost V 2 bases and J 7 bases, with 9 bases left between them.